These T cell receptor beta chains were read from a single sample in a study of cytomegalovirus exposure and HLA in healthy donors. Profiled with immunoSEQ multiplex PCR; TCRdb holds only in-frame clones, not every one. The table has 72,000 or so clones, around 64% seen once. Sequencing was done on a sample of PBMCs. These receptor sequences come from a woman aged 45-65 years in good health and CMV-seronegative. CDR3s include the opening cysteine and the closing phenylalanine or tryptophan. The D gene is left open where the match is weak. Some rows mark clone size as missing; the rest say once, few, many or name a class of expanded clone.

d_gene | j_gene | abundance | v_gene | CDR3nt | CDR3aa
TRBD1 | TRBJ1-1 | NA | TRBV11-2 | TGTGCCAGCAGCGCCCAGGGGGTCATGAACACTGAAGCTTTCTTT | CASSAQGVMNTEAFF
TRBD2 | TRBJ2-1 | NA | TRBV30 | TGTGCCTGGAGACATTTAGCGGGCTCCTACAATGAGCAGTTCTTC | CAWRHLAGSYNEQFF
NA | TRBJ2-5 | NA | TRBV4-1 | TGCGCCAGCAGCCAAGATGGCGGGCCGGGGACCCAGTACTTC | CASSQDGGPGTQYF
TRBD2 | TRBJ2-5 | NA | TRBV6-6 | TGTGCCAGCAGATCCGGCGGGGGGAAAGAGACCCAGTACTTC | CASRSGGGKETQYF
TRBD1 | TRBJ1-4 | few | TRBV14 | TGTGCCAGCAGCCTTGTTATGGGGACAGTTAATGAAAAACTGTTTTTT | CASSLVMGTVNEKLFF
NA | TRBJ2-2 | NA | TRBV6-6 | TGTGCCAGCAGTTACTCAGCGGAGCTGTTTTTT | CASSYSAELFF
NA | TRBJ1-1 | NA | TRBV4-2 | TGTGCCGCCGCCGGACAGTTGAACACTGAAGCTTTCTTT | CAAAGQLNTEAFF
TRBD2 | TRBJ2-3 | medium-sized | TRBV4-3 | TGCGCCAGCAGCCAAGATCTAGCGGGAGGCACAGATACGCAGTATTTT | CASSQDLAGGTDTQYF
NA | TRBJ1-4 | NA | TRBV4-3 | TGCGCCAGCAGCCAAGATACGGGCGGGTTCGGTGAAAAACTGTTTTTT | CASSQDTGGFGEKLFF
TRBD2 | TRBJ2-7 | NA | TRBV5-1 | TGCGCCAGCAGTTCCGGGGGGAACGACTGGGAGCAGTACTTC | CASSSGGNDWEQYF
TRBD2 | TRBJ2-7 | NA | TRBV2 | TGTGCCAGCAGTGTACTAGCGGGGGCCCCAGCCTACGAGCAGTACTTC | CASSVLAGAPAYEQYF
NA | TRBJ2-1 | NA | TRBV10-3 | TGTGCCATCAGTCCGACTAGCAATGAGCAGTTCTTC | CAISPTSNEQFF
TRBD2 | TRBJ2-1 | NA | TRBV7-9 | TGTGCCAGCACCCGGACTAGCGGGAGCAATGAGCAGTTCTTC | CASTRTSGSNEQFF
NA | TRBJ1-1 | few | TRBV12-2 | TGTGCAAGTCGCTCTGCGGGACAGGGATCCACTGAAGCTTTCTTT | CASRSAGQGSTEAFF
NA | TRBJ1-4 | NA | TRBV11-3 | TGTGCCAGCAGCCCGGGGGGTCTGAATGAAAAACTGTTTTTT | CASSPGGLNEKLFF
NA | TRBJ1-5 | NA | TRBV18 | TGTGCCAGCTCACCCCTGCAGGGTGGCGGCAATCAGCCCCAGCATTTT | CASSPLQGGGNQPQHF
NA | TRBJ2-6 | NA | TRBV5-1 | TGCGCCAGCAAACCCCAGGGGTCGGGGGCCAACGTCCTGACTTTC | CASKPQGSGANVLTF
NA | TRBJ1-4 | NA | TRBV2 | TGTGCCAGCAGTCGGTCTGAGGGCGGCACAACTAATGAAAAACTGTTTTTT | CASSRSEGGTTNEKLFF
TRBD1 | TRBJ1-1 | once | TRBV29-1 | TGCAGCGTCGGTTCGGACAGGGGGACTGAAGCTTTCTTT | CSVGSDRGTEAFF
TRBD2 | TRBJ2-1 | NA | TRBV2 | TGTGCCAGGGAGACTAGCGGGAGAGGTAATGAGCAGTTCTTC | CARETSGRGNEQFF
TRBD2 | TRBJ2-1 | NA | TRBV25-1 | TGTGCCAGCAGCGAGCCTAGCGGGAGATCTCACAATGAGCAGTTCTTC | CASSEPSGRSHNEQFF
TRBD1 | TRBJ1-5 | NA | TRBV6-7 | TGTGCCAGCAGGACTACAGGGGGTTATCAGCCCCAGCATTTT | CASRTTGGYQPQHF
TRBD1 | TRBJ1-1 | NA | TRBV4-2 | TGTGCCAGCAGCCCCGGACAGGGGACCACTGAAGCTTTCTTT | CASSPGQGTTEAFF
NA | TRBJ1-4 | NA | TRBV4-2 | TGTGCCAGCAGCCACGGGTCGTTACGGCCTAATGAAAAACTGTTTTTT | CASSHGSLRPNEKLFF
TRBD1 | TRBJ1-5 | NA | TRBV7-2 | TGTGCCAGCAGCTTACAGACAGGGGGAGGACAGCCCCAGCATTTT | CASSLQTGGGQPQHF
NA | TRBJ1-2 | few | TRBV4-3 | TGCGCCAGCAGCCAAGATGCCACAATTAACTATGGCTACACCTTC | CASSQDATINYGYTF
NA | TRBJ2-3 | NA | TRBV2 | TGTGCCAGCAGCCTTCTCAACAGGGAACATACGCAGTATTTT | CASSLLNREHTQYF
TRBD2 | TRBJ2-3 | NA | TRBV7-2 | TGTGCCAGCAGCTTTAGCGGGAGGACCACAGATACGCAGTATTTT | CASSFSGRTTDTQYF
NA | TRBJ2-7 | NA | TRBV27 | TGTGCCAGCGGAGCATACGAGCAGTACTTC | CASGAYEQYF
NA | TRBJ2-3 | NA | TRBV5-6 | TGTGCCAGCAGCTTTAGGGGAGGAGGAGATACGCAGTATTTT | CASSFRGGGDTQYF
TRBD1 | TRBJ1-1 | NA | TRBV4-3 | TGCGCCAGCAGCTCCTGGACAGGACCGAACACTGAAGCTTTCTTT | CASSSWTGPNTEAFF
NA | TRBJ1-2 | NA | TRBV28 | TGTGCCAGCAAAGAGGTTGGGGGCACGACCCGTAACTATGGCTACACCTTC | CASKEVGGTTRNYGYTF
NA | TRBJ1-5 | NA | TRBV28 | TGTGCCAGCAGCCGTACAGGGTCCGGTCAGCCCCAGCATTTT | CASSRTGSGQPQHF
TRBD1 | TRBJ2-7 | few | TRBV6-5 | TGTGCCAGCAGTCACAGGGGAGAGTCCTACGAGCAGTACTTC | CASSHRGESYEQYF
NA | TRBJ1-1 | NA | TRBV7-7 | TGTGCTAGCAGCCTGACAGAGAACACTGAAGCTTTCTTT | CASSLTENTEAFF
NA | TRBJ2-7 | few | TRBV7-2 | TGTGCCAGCAGCTCAGTACTAGGCTTTCTCTACGAGCAGTACTTC | CASSSVLGFLYEQYF
TRBD2 | TRBJ2-3 | NA | TRBV9 | TGTGCCAGCAGCGTACAGGGACTAGCGGGGAGGTCAGATACGCAGTATTTT | CASSVQGLAGRSDTQYF
NA | TRBJ2-2 | NA | TRBV7-6 | TGTGCCAGCAGCTTATTCTTTTCCGGGAATTGGAACACCGGGGAGCTGTTTTTT | CASSLFFSGNWNTGELFF
NA | TRBJ1-4 | NA | TRBV6-5 | TGTGCCAGCAGCCCCTGGGGAGGCCGGCTGGAAAAACTGTTTTTT | CASSPWGGRLEKLFF
NA | TRBJ2-1 | NA | TRBV5-1 | TGCGCCAGCAGCTTGTCTCGGGGGGCGCAAAGTACTGAGCAGTTCTTC | CASSLSRGAQSTEQFF